This TCR beta chain comes out of a study of beta chain features in type 1 diabetes. Notes on this clone: Its antigen is unknown.

Sequencing targeted expressed TCRB transcripts, as all isolated RNA had been reverse transcribed. Average reads for naive, central memory and regulatory T cell samples were roughly 3.5 million. Sequenced by immunoSEQ multiplex PCR; TCRdb stores in-frame clones only, minus some. Here the sample spans about 370,000 clones, 8.5% to 10% being singletons. The germline gives CDR1 SGHNT, CDR2 YYREEE (reference sequence). The CDR3 sequence is 14 residues long. V was clipped by 0 bases and J by 1 base, with 7 bases between them. Broader study findings: Insertions at VDJ junctions were less frequent in type 1 diabetes patients. These patients also deleted more nucleotides at the same junctions. The analysis here could not establish whether HLA type shapes TCRB rearrangement. Whatever favoring of shorter templates PCR might show would apply equally to patients and controls. Moderate yet significant TCRB CDR3 shortening was seen in Type 1 diabetes patients in all four CD4+ subsets.

What was sequenced was central memory CD4+ T cells from blood. The TCR sequence derives from a man in his thirties or forties with type 1 diabetes. The gene calls are TRBV5-4 and TRBJ2-5; D may match TRBD1 or TRBD2 (5 bases each). The CDR3 region is CASSLVGTQETQYF. The CDR3 nucleotides are TGTGCCAGCAGCTTGGTAGGGACCCAAGAGACCCAGTACTTC.